This T cell receptor (beta chain) was recorded in a study of blood T cell repertoires in COVID-19. Study-level background: Italy, Spain and the United States were the sources of the convalescent and acute COVID-19 samples.

V lost 0 bases, J lost 7 bases, and 15 bases lay in between. The CDR3 totals 15 residues. Looked up from germline, CDR1 is MNHEY and CDR2 is SVGAGI. In the source study's methods: The authors estimated nucleated cell counts from reference gene primer amplification. The assay was immunoSEQ multiplex PCR, and TCRdb's table has in-frame clones only and misses some. That table gives V, J and clone size, and the DNA gave D and trimming. The sample yields some 300,000 clones, approximately 90% seen once. The chain recombines TRBV6-5 with TRBJ1-2, with D unresolved. The specimen sequenced was peripheral blood. This TCR was recovered from a woman aged 45-60 years with COVID-19, enrolled during active disease. CDR3 in amino acids: CASSYSRGSGVGYTF. CDR3 bases: TGTGCCAGCAGTTACTCGCGGGGAAGTGGGGTTGGCTACACCTTC.